This TCR beta chain was profiled in a study of memory CD4+ T cells and cytomegalovirus serostatus. About the study: Healthy Belgian adult donors included roughly ten CMV-positive and 24 CMV-negative people.

Whole-study results and caveats: Suggested: most of the CMV-linked TCR signature lies in CD4+ memory cells.

With regard to this clone: The antigen remains unidentified.

Some clones are missing from TCRdb's copy, which holds only in-frame ones; the method was immunoSEQ multiplex PCR. The table lists about 82,000 clones, approximately 80% of them singletons. The V gene lost 0 bases and the J gene lost 7 bases, with 10 bases spanning the gap. This CDR3 spans 13 amino acids. Germline V gene sequence: CDR1 SGHKS, CDR2 YYEKEE (reference sequence). Single viable CD3+CD4+CD8-CD45RO+ cells were sorted as the memory CD4+ T cells. Serum IgG to CMV pp150, pp28, p38 and p52 defined serostatus. The chain combines TRBV5-5 with TRBJ1-1; D is unclear. Material: memory CD4+ T cells from blood. The TCR comes from an adult in good health and CMV-seronegative. CDR3 bases: TGTGCCAGCAGCTTGGATCCGACCCTTGAAGCTTTCTTT. Translation gives CASSLDPTLEAFF.